This is a list of T cell receptor beta chains from one sample in a study of T cell responses to AZD1222 COVID-19 vaccine. Some clones are missing from TCRdb's copy, which holds only in-frame ones; the method was immunoSEQ multiplex PCR. The sample holds 120,000 or so clones, roughly 91% seen once. The sequencing used peripheral blood, collected on day 0 of MenACWY control vaccination. The receptors derive from an adult in good health. The CDR3 runs from the conserved cysteine through the conserved F or W. D genes are given only for firm matches. The size of a clone is reported for some rows only, either as once, few or many, or as a class for expanded clones.

J: TRBJ1-2
size: .
V: TRBV5-6
D: TRBD1
DNA: TGTGCCAGCAGCCGACAGGGAGCGGTGTATGGCTACACCTTC
CDR3: CASSRQGAVYGYTF

J: TRBJ2-5
size: .
V: TRBV6-4
D: TRBD1
DNA: TGTGCCAGCCGAGCAGGGGCGACAGGGCCTAACCAAGAGACCCAGTACTTC
CDR3: CASRAGATGPNQETQYF

J: TRBJ1-6
size: .
V: TRBV4-1
D: .
DNA: TGCGCCAGCAGCCAAGACCGGAATTCACCCCTCCACTTT
CDR3: CASSQDRNSPLHF

J: TRBJ2-5
size: .
V: TRBV2
D: .
DNA: TGTGCCAGCAGTGTCCTTGGACAGTTACAAGAGACCCAGTACTTC
CDR3: CASSVLGQLQETQYF

J: TRBJ2-7
size: .
V: TRBV2
D: .
DNA: TGTGCCAGCAGTTTGAGCGGGCTTAGCGACGAGCAGTACTTC
CDR3: CASSLSGLSDEQYF

J: TRBJ2-2
size: .
V: TRBV11-3
D: .
DNA: TGTGCCAGCAGCTACAAAAACACCGGGGAGCTGTTTTTT
CDR3: CASSYKNTGELFF

J: TRBJ1-2
size: .
V: TRBV5-4
D: TRBD1
DNA: TGTGCCAGCAGCACCCGACAGGGGGGAGATTTATACGGCACCTTC
CDR3: CASSTRQGGDLYGTF

J: TRBJ1-5
size: few
V: TRBV19
D: .
DNA: TGTGCCAGTAGTGGCAGTTACGGCAATCAGCCCCAGCATTTT
CDR3: CASSGSYGNQPQHF

J: TRBJ1-3
size: .
V: TRBV27
D: TRBD1
DNA: TGTGCCAGCAGTTCCCGACAGGGCCCTGGAAACACCATATATTTT
CDR3: CASSSRQGPGNTIYF

J: TRBJ2-1
size: .
V: TRBV9
D: .
DNA: TGTGCCAGCAGCGTAGTGGTGGCTGCCAATGAGCAGTTCTTC
CDR3: CASSVVVAANEQFF

J: TRBJ1-1
size: .
V: TRBV5-1
D: .
DNA: TGCGCCAGCAGCTTGGGCGGGAACACTGAAGCTTTCTTT
CDR3: CASSLGGNTEAFF

J: TRBJ2-3
size: .
V: TRBV18
D: .
DNA: TGTGCCAGCTCACCACCCCAGGGAAGGGTAACAGATACGCAGTATTTT
CDR3: CASSPPQGRVTDTQYF

J: TRBJ1-1
size: few
V: TRBV10-3
D: TRBD1
DNA: TGTGCCATCAGTGCGAGACAGGGGGACACTGAAGCTTTCTTT
CDR3: CAISARQGDTEAFF

J: TRBJ2-1
size: few
V: TRBV28
D: .
DNA: TGTGCCAGCAGTTTAGCGCATAGCAATGAGCAGTTCTTC
CDR3: CASSLAHSNEQFF

J: TRBJ1-5
size: .
V: TRBV7-8
D: .
DNA: TGTGCCAGCAGTCGCAGGTGGGAGGGAAATCAGCCCCAGCATTTT
CDR3: CASSRRWEGNQPQHF

J: TRBJ2-3
size: .
V: TRBV6-5
D: TRBD2
DNA: TGTGCCAGCAGAATTGCCGGGACTAGCGGGGAAGGGCAGTATTTT
CDR3: CASRIAGTSGEGQYF

J: TRBJ2-1
size: .
V: TRBV11-3
D: TRBD2
DNA: TGTGCCAGCAGCTTAGGCGGGGGGAATGAGCAGTTCTTC
CDR3: CASSLGGGNEQFF

J: TRBJ2-7
size: .
V: TRBV5-8
D: .
DNA: TGTGCCAGAGGGGCCCGTGACTCCTACGAGCAGTACTTC
CDR3: CARGARDSYEQYF

J: TRBJ1-1
size: .
V: TRBV5-4
D: .
DNA: TGTGCCAGCAGCTTGGGCTCGGTGAACACTGAAGCTTTCTTT
CDR3: CASSLGSVNTEAFF

J: TRBJ1-3
size: few
V: TRBV6-5
D: .
DNA: TGTGCCAGCAGGAGGGGGGCTGACTCTGGAAACACCATATATTTT
CDR3: CASRRGADSGNTIYF

J: TRBJ2-6
size: .
V: TRBV14
D: .
DNA: TGTGCCAGCAGCCAAGATCCCGAAGTCTCTGGGGCCAACGTCCTGACTTTC
CDR3: CASSQDPEVSGANVLTF

J: TRBJ1-3
size: .
V: TRBV5-4
D: .
DNA: TGTGCCAGCAGCCCGGGAGGGGCTGGAAACACCATATATTTT
CDR3: CASSPGGAGNTIYF

J: TRBJ2-2
size: .
V: TRBV7-9
D: .
DNA: TGTGCCAGCAGCTCAGAAAAAGCCGGGGAGCTGTTTTTT
CDR3: CASSSEKAGELFF

J: TRBJ2-1
size: .
V: TRBV6-2/TRBV6-3
D: TRBD2
DNA: TGTGCCAGCAGTTACGAGGCTAGCGGGAGTATTGAGCAGTTCTTC
CDR3: CASSYEASGSIEQFF

J: TRBJ1-4
size: .
V: TRBV27
D: .
DNA: TGTGCCAGCTCCATCTCGGGGTACAAGGTTGAAAAACTGTTTTTT
CDR3: CASSISGYKVEKLFF

J: TRBJ1-2
size: .
V: TRBV6-1
D: .
DNA: TGTGCCAGCAGTGAACCTCCTTCGGGCTACACCTTC
CDR3: CASSEPPSGYTF

J: TRBJ1-2
size: few
V: TRBV30
D: .
DNA: TGTGCCACACCCAAAAACTATGGCTACACCTTC
CDR3: CATPKNYGYTF

J: TRBJ1-1
size: .
V: TRBV11-3
D: .
DNA: TGTGCCAGCAGCTCGGGACCTGCGGGCACTGAAGCTTTCTTT
CDR3: CASSSGPAGTEAFF

J: TRBJ2-3
size: .
V: TRBV9
D: TRBD2
DNA: TGTGCCAGCAGCCGCATGGCGGGAGGGCCATGGGATACGCAGTATTTT
CDR3: CASSRMAGGPWDTQYF

J: TRBJ2-1
size: .
V: TRBV27
D: .
DNA: TGTGCCAGCAGGGGCGGGACCTCCTACAATGAGCAGTTCTTC
CDR3: CASRGGTSYNEQFF

J: TRBJ2-7
size: .
V: TRBV27
D: .
DNA: TGTGCCAGCAGTTTAGATCAGGTTGGCTACGAGCAGTACTTC
CDR3: CASSLDQVGYEQYF

J: TRBJ1-6
size: .
V: TRBV7-3
D: .
DNA: TGTGCCAGCAGCCGGGGAGGGTTAGGGTCACCCCTCCACTTT
CDR3: CASSRGGLGSPLHF

J: TRBJ2-5
size: .
V: TRBV7-6
D: TRBD1
DNA: TGTGCCAGCAGCCCCGGACAGGGGAGACAAGAGACCCAGTACTTC
CDR3: CASSPGQGRQETQYF

J: TRBJ2-7
size: .
V: TRBV27
D: TRBD2
DNA: TGTGCCAGCAGTTTTCAGCGGGAGATATACGAGCAGTACTTC
CDR3: CASSFQREIYEQYF

J: TRBJ1-2
size: .
V: TRBV12-5
D: TRBD1
DNA: TGTGCTAGTGGTTTGATGCCGGGACAGCCCTATGGCTACACCTTC
CDR3: CASGLMPGQPYGYTF

J: TRBJ1-1
size: .
V: TRBV7-2
D: .
DNA: TGTGCCAGCAGCTCACTTCCACAGGGTGCCACTGAAGCTTTCTTT
CDR3: CASSSLPQGATEAFF

J: TRBJ1-1
size: .
V: TRBV29-1
D: TRBD1
DNA: TGCAGCGTTGAAGGGGACAGGGGGGCGAACACTGAAGCTTTCTTT
CDR3: CSVEGDRGANTEAFF

J: TRBJ1-2
size: .
V: TRBV27
D: TRBD1
DNA: TGTGCCAGCAGTCCCGGGACAGACTATGGCTACACCTTC
CDR3: CASSPGTDYGYTF

J: TRBJ1-1
size: .
V: TRBV6-5
D: TRBD1
DNA: TGTGCCAGCAGAGTGGGACAGGTGAACACTGAAGCTTTCTTT
CDR3: CASRVGQVNTEAFF

J: TRBJ2-7
size: .
V: TRBV6-5
D: TRBD2
DNA: TGTGCCAGCAGAATTACTAGCGGGCTCTCCTACGAGCAGTACTTC
CDR3: CASRITSGLSYEQYF

J: TRBJ1-5
size: .
V: TRBV5-8
D: .
DNA: TGTGCCAGCAGCTTGGACGGGGGCACGCATCAGCCCCAGCATTTT
CDR3: CASSLDGGTHQPQHF

J: TRBJ1-5
size: .
V: TRBV18
D: TRBD1
DNA: TGTGCCAGCTCACCAACGGGACAGCCAAATCAGCCCCAGCATTTT
CDR3: CASSPTGQPNQPQHF

J: TRBJ2-1
size: medium-sized
V: TRBV4-3
D: .
DNA: TGCGCCAGCAGCCCGGAAGGTAGCGAGAGTCGCTCCTACAATGAGCAGTTCTTC
CDR3: CASSPEGSESRSYNEQFF

J: TRBJ2-7
size: .
V: TRBV6-2/TRBV6-3
D: .
DNA: TGTGCCAGCAGTTACACGGGTTACGAGCAGTACTTC
CDR3: CASSYTGYEQYF

J: TRBJ2-6
size: .
V: TRBV3-1/TRBV3-2
D: .
DNA: TGTGCCAGCAGCCAAGAGAGGCCCTTCGCAAGCTCTGGGGCCAACGTCCTGACTTTC
CDR3: CASSQERPFASSGANVLTF

J: TRBJ1-4
size: once
V: TRBV9
D: .
DNA: TGTGCCAGCAGTGTCCAAGGACAGATTAATGAAAAACTGTTTTTT
CDR3: CASSVQGQINEKLFF

J: TRBJ2-7
size: .
V: TRBV3-1/TRBV3-2
D: TRBD1
DNA: TGTGCCAGCAGCCAAGGGACAGGGGCGGGCGAGCAGTACTTC
CDR3: CASSQGTGAGEQYF

J: TRBJ2-1
size: .
V: TRBV6-1
D: .
DNA: TGTGCCAGCAGTGAAGGTCGGGGGTCGGATGAGCAGTTCTTC
CDR3: CASSEGRGSDEQFF

J: TRBJ2-7
size: .
V: TRBV30
D: TRBD1
DNA: TGTGCCTGGGGGCCCCTCCCGGGACAGGGCTACGAGCAGTACTTC
CDR3: CAWGPLPGQGYEQYF

J: TRBJ1-3
size: .
V: TRBV29-1
D: .
DNA: TGCAGCGCGATGGCGGCGGGAAACACCATATATTTT
CDR3: CSAMAAGNTIYF

J: TRBJ2-5
size: .
V: TRBV6-5
D: .
DNA: TGTGCCAGCAGGAGTAGGGAGACCCAGTACTTC
CDR3: CASRSRETQYF

J: TRBJ2-2
size: .
V: TRBV4-3
D: .
DNA: TGCGCCAGCAGCCAAGATACCTCCGGGGAGCTGTTTTTT
CDR3: CASSQDTSGELFF

J: TRBJ2-3
size: once
V: TRBV6-1
D: .
DNA: TGTGCCAGCAGTGACATTAGCACAGATACGCAGTATTTT
CDR3: CASSDISTDTQYF

J: TRBJ2-1
size: few
V: TRBV6-2/TRBV6-3
D: TRBD2
DNA: TGTGCCAGCAGTTACGGGCTAGCGGGACGGGAGCAGTTCTTC
CDR3: CASSYGLAGREQFF

J: TRBJ1-2
size: .
V: TRBV7-9
D: .
DNA: TGTGCCAGCAGCGTACAGGGCTATGGCTACACCTTC
CDR3: CASSVQGYGYTF

J: TRBJ2-3
size: .
V: TRBV4-1
D: TRBD2
DNA: TGCGCCAGCAGCCACAGTTCCCTAAGGACTAGCGGGACTAGGCCAGATACGCAGTATTTT
CDR3: CASSHSSLRTSGTRPDTQYF

J: TRBJ2-5
size: .
V: TRBV7-9
D: .
DNA: TGTGCCAGCAGCTTAGTTGAGCTTGGGGACTGGGAGACCCAGTACTTC
CDR3: CASSLVELGDWETQYF

J: TRBJ1-5
size: .
V: TRBV7-2
D: TRBD1
DNA: TGTGCCAGCAGCCGCCAGGGGGCGGGCAATCAGCCCCAGCATTTT
CDR3: CASSRQGAGNQPQHF

J: TRBJ2-2
size: .
V: TRBV24-1
D: TRBD1
DNA: TGTGCCACCAGTGGGGGACAGGGACCCACCACCGGGGAGCTGTTTTTT
CDR3: CATSGGQGPTTGELFF